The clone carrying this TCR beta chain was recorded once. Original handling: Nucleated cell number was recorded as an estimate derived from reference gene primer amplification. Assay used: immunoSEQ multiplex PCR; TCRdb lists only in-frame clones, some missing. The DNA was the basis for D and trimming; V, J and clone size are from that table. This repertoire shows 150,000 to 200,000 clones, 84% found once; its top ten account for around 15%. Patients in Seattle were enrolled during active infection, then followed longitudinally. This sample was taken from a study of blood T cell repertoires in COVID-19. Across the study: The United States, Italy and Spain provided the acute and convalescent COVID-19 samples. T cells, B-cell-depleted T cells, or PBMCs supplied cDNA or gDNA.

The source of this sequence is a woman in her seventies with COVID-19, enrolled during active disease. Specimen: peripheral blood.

DNA for the CDR3: TGTGCCAGCAGTGTCACAGGGGGCGCGCCGGGAAACACCATATATTTT. This translates into CASSVTGGAPGNTIYF. V gene TRBV2 combines with J gene TRBJ1-3; TRBD1 agrees at 9 bases. Germline-derived CDR1 and CDR2 are SNHLY and FYNNEI. The V segment lost 4 bases and the J segment 4 bases; nucleotides outside the gene matches: 8. This CDR3 comprises 16 residues.